These 10 T cell receptor beta chains share one sample of origin, sequenced in a study of CD8 T cells in Susac syndrome. When the RNA was reverse transcribed, random hexamers were used with an input of about 0.5 to 1 ug. Via MiXCR, TCRdb re-called the immunoSEQ multiplex PCR reads, giving one row per CDR3 protein. In the table there are about 280,000 distinct CDR3 sequences, about 85% of which are singletons. Sample: CD8+ T cells from PBMCs. The receptors were gathered from a human donor with multiple sclerosis.

This rearrangement joins TRBV9 to TRBJ2-7; perhaps D is TRBD1 or TRBD2 (5 bases each). The CDR3 loop spans 14 amino acids. The germline V and J ends were trimmed by 3 bases and 3 bases, with 13 bases remaining between them. Germline V gene lookup returns CDR1 SGDLS and CDR2 YYNGEE. CDR3 protein: CASSASGTVYEQYF. CDR3 DNA sequence: TGTGCCAGCAGCGCCTCCGGGACGGTCTACGAGCAGTACTTC.

V and J are TRBV9 and TRBJ2-2; D is unresolved. The CDR3 runs to 13 residues. Trimming took off 0 bases at V and 5 bases at J, with 5 bases between the two ends. Germline assignment: CDR1 SGDLS and CDR2 YYNGEE. The CDR3 is CASSVARTGELFF. The DNA for the CDR3 is TGTGCCAGCAGCGTAGCTAGGACCGGGGAGCTGTTTTTT. Looking up the rest from reference TRBV9 and TRBJ2-2 gives the full variable domain: DSGVTQTPKHLITATGQRVTLRCSPRSGDLSVYWYQQSLDQGLQFLIQYYNGEERAKGNILERFSAQQFPDLHSELNLSSLELGDSALYFCASSVARTGELFFGEGSRLTVL.

The CDR3 region is CASRRDRQETQYF. CDR3 in DNA: TGTGCCAGCAGACGGGACCGACAAGAGACCCAGTACTTC. V usage is TRBV27 and J usage is TRBJ2-5; D might be TRBD1 or TRBD2, each matching 5 bases. Germline CDR1 MNHEY, CDR2 SMNVEV (reference sequence). This CDR3 comprises 13 residues. The V end was cut by 6 bases, the J end by 2 bases, with 10 bases between.

This clonotype has just a few counts. This chain connects TRBV2 to TRBJ2-5; D gene uncertain. The germline V gene has CDR1 SNHLY and CDR2 FYNNEI. Trimming removed 10 bases from V and 9 bases from J, with 15 bases in between. The CDR3 spans 11 residues. CDR3 nucleotide sequence: TGTGCCACCCTCAGTGAGAGCTCCCAGTACTTC. Translated: CATLSESSQYF.

CDR3 bases: TGTGCCAGCAGCCCCCTCCAGGGACGATCCTACAATGAGCAGTTCTTC. Residues: CASSPLQGRSYNEQFF. The chain couples TRBV7-9 to TRBJ2-1; D tentatively reads TRBD1 or TRBD2 (5 bases each). CDR3 length: 16 residues. Trimming stripped 5 bases from V and 1 base from J, with 15 bases between. Germline CDR1 is SEHNR and CDR2 is FQNEAQ (reference sequence).

The chain employs TRBV2 and TRBJ1-1; tentatively, D is TRBD1 (5 bases). The germline V gene encodes CDR1 SNHLY and CDR2 FYNNEI. The CDR3 extends over 13 amino acids. V shed 10 bases and J shed 5 bases, with 17 bases lying between them. CDR3 sequence reads: CATGASPWTEAFF. The CDR3, as DNA: TGTGCCACCGGGGCGAGCCCGTGGACTGAAGCTTTCTTT.

This clonotype was recorded only once. The chain recombines TRBV9 with TRBJ2-3; 11 bases fit TRBD2. The CDR3 consists of 16 residues. Germline loops: CDR1 SGDLS, CDR2 YYNGEE. The V segment lost 3 bases and the J segment 2 bases; nucleotides outside the gene matches: 5. The CDR3 bases are TGTGCCAGCAGCGAAACTAGCGGGAGACTCACAGATACGCAGTATTTT. Translating gives CASSETSGRLTDTQYF.

The chain is built from TRBV4-2 and TRBJ2-3, with 8 bases lining up with TRBD2. In germline, CDR1 is LGHNA, CDR2 YNFKEQ. The CDR3 is 14 amino acids. J gave up 0 bases and V 4 bases, and 0 bases lay outside the gene matches. The CDR3 protein is CASSPSGSTDTQYF. The CDR3 nucleotides read TGTGCCAGCAGCCCTAGCGGGAGCACAGATACGCAGTATTTT.

This clonotype was detected a few times. The chain employs TRBV5-1 and TRBJ2-7; possibly TRBD2 for D (5 bases). The V end was cut by 4 bases, the J end by 5 bases, with 13 bases between. CDR3 size: 13 residues. The germline gives CDR1 SGHRS, CDR2 YFSETQ. The CDR3 reads CASSLDWNNEQYF. CDR3 nucleotides: TGCGCCAGCAGCCTGGACTGGAACAACGAGCAGTACTTC.

The chain joins TRBV12-3 or TRBV12-4 to TRBJ2-7; the D is unclear. V was clipped by 8 bases and J by 0 bases, with 14 bases between them. This CDR3 has 14 amino acids. This CDR3 reads CASLDATASYEQYF. The CDR3, as DNA: TGTGCCAGCCTTGACGCAACCGCCTCCTACGAGCAGTACTTC.